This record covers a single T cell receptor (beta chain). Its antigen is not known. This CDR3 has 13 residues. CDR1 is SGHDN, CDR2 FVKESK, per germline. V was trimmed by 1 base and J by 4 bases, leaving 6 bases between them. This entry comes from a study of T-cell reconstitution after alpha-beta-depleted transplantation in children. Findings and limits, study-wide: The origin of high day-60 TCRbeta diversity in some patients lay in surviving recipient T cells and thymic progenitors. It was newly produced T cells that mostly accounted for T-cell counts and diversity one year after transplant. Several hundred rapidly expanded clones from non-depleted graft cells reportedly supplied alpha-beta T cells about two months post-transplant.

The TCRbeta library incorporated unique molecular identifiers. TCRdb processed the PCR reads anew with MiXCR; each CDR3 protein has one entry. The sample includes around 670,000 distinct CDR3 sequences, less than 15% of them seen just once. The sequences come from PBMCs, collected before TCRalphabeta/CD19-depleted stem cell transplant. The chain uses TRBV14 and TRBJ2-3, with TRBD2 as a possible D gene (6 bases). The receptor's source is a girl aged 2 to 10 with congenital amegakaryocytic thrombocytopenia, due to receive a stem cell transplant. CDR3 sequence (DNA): TGTGCCAGCAGCCAAGCGGGGGCAGATACGCAGTATTTT. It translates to CASSQAGADTQYF.